Below, 32 T cell receptor beta chains from the same sample are listed, as sequenced in a study of beta chain features in type 1 diabetes. Expressed TCRB transcripts were sequenced because the isolated RNA had all been reverse transcribed beforehand. Sequencing used immunoSEQ multiplex PCR; TCRdb keeps in-frame clones, though not all of them. The table includes roughly 180,000 clones, 7.8% detected once. Study conclusions and caveats: Type 1 diabetes patients had moderately but significantly shorter TCRB CDR3s in all four CD4+ subsets.

What these receptors recognize is not known. The sample taken for sequencing was central memory CD4+ T cells from blood. The receptors derive from a woman between 40 and 50 years old with type 1 diabetes.

The chain recombines TRBV2 with TRBJ2-5, with TRBD2 matching 8 bases. This CDR3 has 15 residues. Germline V gives CDR1 SNHLY, CDR2 FYNNEI. With 1 base clipped from V and 4 bases from J, the junction kept 5 bases outside the gene matches. The CDR3 DNA is TGTGCCAGCAGTGAAGGGTGGAGCGGGGGAGAGACCCAGTACTTC. Translation gives CASSEGWSGGETQYF.

The CDR3, as DNA: TGTGCCAGCAGCTTACAGGGAACGAACACCGGGGAGCTGTTTTTT. Amino acids: CASSLQGTNTGELFF. This chain links TRBV7-8 with TRBJ2-2, with TRBD1 as a possible D gene (5 bases). The germline V gene encodes CDR1 SGHVS and CDR2 FQNEAQ. Trimming removed 2 bases from V and 0 bases from J, with 7 bases in between. The CDR3 loop spans 15 amino acids.

There are a few counts of this clone. The chain uses TRBV5-4 and TRBJ2-3; the D gene is possibly TRBD1 (5 bases). Germline lookup yields CDR1 SGHNT and CDR2 YYREEE (reference sequence). The CDR3 is made up of 14 amino acids. V lost 2 bases and J 6 bases, leaving 13 bases between the germline ends. As DNA, the CDR3 is TGTGCCAGCAGCTTTCCCACAGGTCAGGATACGCAGTATTTT. It encodes CASSFPTGQDTQYF.

V usage is TRBV6-1 and J usage is TRBJ1-5; D uncertain. V was clipped by 8 bases and J by 1 base, with 15 bases between them. The CDR3 spans 15 residues. CDR1 MNHNS and CDR2 SASEGT come from the germline V gene. The CDR3 bases are TGTGCCAGCGCAAGCGGATCCGGGAGCAATCAGCCCCAGCATTTT. It encodes CASASGSGSNQPQHF.

This clone was seen a handful of times. The chain is built from TRBV2 and TRBJ1-2; TRBD1 aligns across 11 bases. The V segment lost 5 bases and the J segment 6 bases; nucleotides outside the gene matches: 8. This CDR3 has 15 amino acids. The germline CDR1 and CDR2 sequences are SNHLY and FYNNEI. In DNA form, the CDR3 reads TGTGCCAGCAGTTTACCCGGGACAGGGGGTCATGGCTACACCTTC. It is translated as CASSLPGTGGHGYTF.

This clone was found a few times. V and J are TRBV9 and TRBJ1-1; D perhaps matches TRBD1 (6 bases). The CDR3 length is 17 residues. Trimming took off 4 bases at V and 1 base at J, with 20 bases between the two ends. Per the germline V gene, CDR1 is SGDLS and CDR2 is YYNGEE. The CDR3: CASSPEWGLRPNTEAFF. The CDR3 coding sequence is TGTGCCAGCAGCCCAGAATGGGGGCTAAGACCGAACACTGAAGCTTTCTTT.

This chain links TRBV5-1 with TRBJ1-1; D is unresolved. V was shortened by 1 base and J by 5 bases, with 9 bases between the two germline ends. CDR1 is SGHRS and CDR2 is YFSETQ in the germline V gene. This CDR3 is built from 13 residues. The CDR3 loop reads CASSLSGRTEAFF. DNA for the CDR3: TGCGCCAGCAGCTTGTCGGGGAGGACTGAAGCTTTCTTT.

This rearrangement joins TRBV19 to TRBJ1-5; 7 nucleotides align to TRBD1. J was trimmed by 4 bases and V by 4 bases; bases with no gene match: 13. The CDR3 covers 17 residues. CDR1 and CDR2 (germline): LNHDA, SQIVND (reference sequence). This CDR3 is CASSTRRTGTANQPQHF. The CDR3 DNA reads TGTGCCAGTAGTACCCGCAGAACCGGGACAGCAAATCAGCCCCAGCATTTT.

The chain recombines TRBV2 with TRBJ2-2; a possible D gene is TRBD2 (6 bases). Per the germline V gene, CDR1 is SNHLY and CDR2 is FYNNEI. CDR3 length: 13 amino acids. Trimming removed 5 bases at V and 6 bases at J, with 10 bases between. The CDR3 is CASSITSSGELFF. In DNA, the CDR3 is TGTGCCAGCAGTATAACTAGCTCCGGGGAGCTGTTTTTT.

This clone came up a few times. The chain combines TRBV27 with TRBJ1-2; 7 bases are a match to TRBD1. The CDR3 has 14 amino acids. CDR1 MNHEY and CDR2 SMNVEV come from the germline V gene (reference sequence). The V segment lost 6 bases and the J segment 2 bases; nucleotides outside the gene matches: 6. CDR3 DNA sequence: TGTGCCAGCAGGAAAGACAGGGCGAACTATGGCTACACCTTC. As protein: CASRKDRANYGYTF.

This clone has a count of ten or more. This chain connects TRBV28 to TRBJ2-7; TRBD1 matches at 11 bases. This CDR3 is 15 amino acids long. After removal of 4 bases from V and 3 bases from J, the junction contained 5 bases not matched to a gene. Germline CDR1 MDHEN, CDR2 SYDVKM. CDR3 amino acids: CASSSGQGAGYEQYF. The CDR3 nucleotides are TGTGCCAGCAGTTCCGGACAGGGGGCAGGCTACGAGCAGTACTTC. The whole variable domain, remainder taken from reference TRBV28 and TRBJ2-7, is DVKVTQSSRYLVKRTGEKVFLECVQDMDHENMFWYRQDPGLGLRLIYFSYDVKMKEKGDIPEGYSVSREKKERFSLILESASTNQTSMYLCASSSGQGAGYEQYFGPGTRLTVT.

The CDR3 DNA reads TGTGCCAGCAGTGATTGGGAGGGGAGGAGTACTGAAGCTTTCTTT. It is translated as CASSDWEGRSTEAFF. The chain has TRBV2 and TRBJ1-1; weak D call: TRBD1 (5 bases). Germline V gene sequence: CDR1 SNHLY, CDR2 FYNNEI. Trimming removed 3 bases at V and 5 bases at J, with 16 bases between. This CDR3 contains 15 residues.

The V gene is TRBV7-2, the J gene TRBJ2-3; 9 bases line up with TRBD2. The V gene end was trimmed by 10 bases and the J gene end by 1 base; junction bases not matched to a gene: 12. Per the germline V gene, CDR1 is SGHTA and CDR2 is FQGNSA. This CDR3 region has 16 residues. The CDR3 here is CATEPNSGRGTDTQYF. DNA of the CDR3: TGTGCCACTGAGCCCAATAGCGGGAGAGGCACAGATACGCAGTATTTT.

This clone occurred a few times. This chain links TRBV6-6 with TRBJ2-1; 11 bases fit TRBD1. CDR1 is MNHNY and CDR2 is SVGAGI in the germline V gene (reference sequence). There are 16 residues in the CDR3. Unmatched junction bases numbered 6, after V lost 3 bases and J lost 5 bases. The DNA for the CDR3 is TGTGCCAGCAGTTATGGAGGGACAGGGGGTAACAATGAGCAGTTCTTC. Its translation is CASSYGGTGGNNEQFF.

This clone was counted between two and nine times. The rearrangement joins TRBV19 to TRBJ1-2; TRBD1 aligns across 8 bases. Looked up from germline, CDR1 is LNHDA and CDR2 is SQIVND (reference sequence). The CDR3 consists of 14 residues. V gave up 8 bases and J gave up 4 bases; unmatched junction bases: 9. CDR3 nucleotide sequence: TGTGCCAGTGTTGCCCAGGGGGCGAGCTATGGCTACACCTTC. This codes for CASVAQGASYGYTF.

This clone was seen more than once but under ten times. The J gene is TRBJ2-5, the V gene TRBV7-2; D gene ambiguous. CDR1 SGHTA and CDR2 FQGNSA come from the germline V gene. The CDR3 has 15 amino acids. The V end lost 4 bases, the J end lost 0 bases, and 12 bases lay between the germline ends. The CDR3 here is CASSSKVRNQETQYF. CDR3 nucleotides: TGTGCCAGCAGCTCCAAGGTGAGGAACCAAGAGACCCAGTACTTC.

This clone was seen ten or more times. This chain links TRBV4-3 with TRBJ1-5; D is uncertain. Germline V gene sequence: CDR1 LGHNA, CDR2 YSLEER. The CDR3 covers 14 residues. The V end was cut by 0 bases, the J end by 6 bases, with 9 bases between. The CDR3, as DNA: TGCGCCAGCAGCCAAGATGGTTTGAGTCAGCCCCAGCATTTT. Protein: CASSQDGLSQPQHF.

This chain connects TRBV30 to TRBJ1-5, with D uncertain. V was pared by 5 bases and J by 5 bases, with 13 bases between. The CDR3 runs 13 residues. Germline V gene sequence: CDR1 GTSNPN, CDR2 SVGIG (reference sequence). Here the CDR3 reads CAWAAASYQPQHF. The CDR3 nucleotides are TGTGCCTGGGCGGCGGCCTCTTATCAGCCCCAGCATTTT.

Only a few counts were recorded for this clone. The chain recombines TRBV27 with TRBJ1-2; TRBD1 agrees at 8 bases. The germline V gene encodes CDR1 MNHEY and CDR2 SMNVEV (reference sequence). The V gene end was trimmed by 4 bases and the J gene end by 6 bases; junction bases not matched to a gene: 4. This CDR3 is 13 amino acids long. CDR3 residues: CASSWTGWNGYTF. CDR3 sequence (DNA): TGTGCCAGCAGTTGGACAGGGTGGAATGGCTACACCTTC.

V is TRBV5-6 and J is TRBJ1-2, with 10 bases identical to TRBD1. Per the germline V gene, CDR1 is SGHDT and CDR2 is YYEEEE. Unmatched junction bases numbered 8, after V lost 4 bases and J lost 2 bases. CDR3 length: 16 residues. The CDR3 bases are TGTGCCAGCAGCCGGGGGGGGACAGGGGCGAACTATGGCTACACCTTC. This gives the protein CASSRGGTGANYGYTF.

This clone turned up a few times. The V call is TRBV5-1, the J call TRBJ2-3; tentatively, D is TRBD1 (6 bases). Germline V lookup: CDR1 SGHRS, CDR2 YFSETQ. With 0 bases removed from V and 3 bases from J, the gap between germline ends came to 17 bases. CDR3 length: 17 residues. CDR3 region: CASSLAPLGQGTDTQYF. The CDR3 DNA reads TGCGCCAGCAGCTTGGCCCCTCTGGGGCAGGGGACAGATACGCAGTATTTT.

This chain uses TRBV4-3 with TRBJ1-6, with 9 bases aligning to TRBD1. There are 15 residues in the CDR3. V gave up 1 base and J gave up 7 bases; unmatched junction bases: 2. The germline V gene has CDR1 LGHNA and CDR2 YSLEER. The CDR3: CASSQGDRVNSPLHF. The DNA of the CDR3 is TGCGCCAGCAGCCAAGGGGACAGGGTAAATTCACCCCTCCACTTT.

Ten or more counts support this clone. The sample holds other DNA sequences that translate to the same CDR3. Here the CDR3 reads CASSPNRDTEAFF. The DNA of the CDR3 is TGTGCCAGCTCACCAAATCGCGACACTGAAGCTTTCTTT. The V gene is TRBV18, the J gene TRBJ1-1, with unresolved D. Germline loops: CDR1 KGHSH, CDR2 LQKENI. Trimming pared 2 bases from V and 3 bases from J, leaving 7 bases between. This CDR3 is built from 13 residues.

The V call is TRBV18, the J call TRBJ1-1; no clear D. Trimming pared 3 bases from V and 6 bases from J, leaving 11 bases between. The CDR3 is made up of 13 amino acids. Germline-derived CDR1 and CDR2 are KGHSH and LQKENI. The CDR3 DNA is TGTGCCAGCTCACCGGTAAGGGAGGCTGAAGCTTTCTTT. Translation gives CASSPVREAEAFF.

This clone came up a few times. This chain joins TRBV6-6 and TRBJ2-7, with 9 nucleotides matching TRBD1. V was clipped by 5 bases and J by 6 bases; unmatched bases: 14. Germline CDR1 MNHNY, CDR2 SVGAGI (reference sequence). This CDR3 region has 16 residues. For the CDR3, the DNA is TGTGCCAGCAGTACACGGGACAGGGATAATTTGGCCGAGCAGTACTTC. It yields the protein CASSTRDRDNLAEQYF.

This clone has a count of ten or more. The chain has TRBV19 and TRBJ1-1; tentative D call: TRBD1 (6 bases). The CDR3 covers 14 residues. Germline lookup yields CDR1 LNHDA and CDR2 SQIVND (reference sequence). The V gene lost 7 bases and the J gene lost 6 bases, with 18 bases spanning the gap. In DNA form, the CDR3 reads TGTGCCAGTAATCCGGGACAACGAGTGGCTGAAGCTTTCTTT. Residues: CASNPGQRVAEAFF.

In this sample, this clone turned up a few times. The rearrangement joins TRBV4-3 to TRBJ2-7, with no clear D. The CDR3 is 11 amino acids. The germline CDR1 and CDR2 sequences are LGHNA and YSLEER. With 5 bases removed from V and 3 bases from J, the gap between germline ends came to 5 bases. Here the CDR3 reads CASSNSYEQYF. The CDR3 DNA is TGCGCCAGCAGCAACAGCTACGAGCAGTACTTC.

V is TRBV18 and J is TRBJ2-3; D possibly corresponds to TRBD1 (6 bases). CDR1 KGHSH and CDR2 LQKENI come from the germline V gene. The CDR3 extends over 13 amino acids. V shed 6 bases and J shed 9 bases, with 16 bases lying between them. The CDR3 region is CASSTGPESTQYF. The CDR3 DNA sequence: TGTGCCAGCTCGACAGGACCGGAGAGCACGCAGTATTTT.

The rearrangement uses TRBV25-1 and TRBJ2-1; 8 bases fit TRBD2. The CDR3 extends over 16 amino acids. CDR1 is MGHDK, CDR2 SYGVNS, per germline. Unmatched junction bases numbered 13, after V lost 5 bases and J lost 7 bases. CDR3 nucleotides: TGTGCCAGCAGTACCAAGGGCCGGGGACTAGGGAATGAGCAGTTCTTC. This translates into CASSTKGRGLGNEQFF.

Remarks on this clone: This clone may be a read error of a much larger clone one base away. The chain joins TRBV27 to TRBJ1-2; 8 bases match TRBD1. The CDR3 has 13 residues. Trimming took 6 bases from V and 2 from J; bases not matched to a gene: 2. Germline loops: CDR1 MNHEY, CDR2 SMNVEV (reference sequence). CDR3 region: CASSRQGNYGYTF. CDR3 nucleotides: TGTGCCAGCAGCCGACAGGGGAACTATGGCTACACCTTC.

This clone has just a few counts. The chain is built from TRBV5-6 and TRBJ1-6; no definite D call. This CDR3 comprises 13 residues. Trimming pared 4 bases from V and 8 bases from J, leaving 10 bases between. The V gene's germline CDR1 is SGHDT and CDR2 YYEEEE. DNA of the CDR3: TGTGCCAGCAGCCCTGACACCTATTCACCCCTCCACTTT. Translation gives CASSPDTYSPLHF.

This sequence joins TRBV7-2 and TRBJ2-1; a possible D gene is TRBD1 (6 bases). Between the trimmed V and J ends, which lost 4 bases and 2 bases, there was a span of 9 bases. This CDR3 contains 14 residues. CDR1 and CDR2 (germline): SGHTA, FQGNSA. The CDR3 loop reads CASSSDSTYNEQFF. CDR3 DNA sequence: TGTGCCAGCAGCTCGGACAGTACCTACAATGAGCAGTTCTTC. The full variable domain, rest sourced from reference TRBV7-2 and TRBJ2-1, is GAGVSQSPSNKVTEKGKDVELRCDPISGHTALYWYRQSLGQGLEFLIYFQGNSAPDKSGLPSDRFSAERTGGSVSTLTIQRTQQEDSAVYLCASSSDSTYNEQFFGPGTRLTVL.